Given below is one TCR beta chain in context. Its antigen is unknown. These data are taken from a study of OX40 agonist ivuxolimab in advanced cancers. Looking at the study overall: One hepatocellular carcinoma and a couple of cutaneous melanoma patients partially responded. Study-level findings and limits: Antigen targets of the expanded peripheral T cells went undetermined. Among the lowest levels of clonal expansion were found in partial responders at 0.1-3.0 mg/kg.

Only in-frame clones appear in the TCRdb table, and some are missing; sequencing was by immunoSEQ multiplex PCR. The data hold around 150,000 clones, with approximately 94% observed a single time. The CDR3 runs 16 residues. Trimming removed 5 bases from V and 4 bases from J; junction bases left unmatched: 10. Germline CDR1 reads LNHDA; CDR2 reads SQIVND (reference sequence). This sequence was found in an adult with an advanced solid tumor such as melanoma, head and neck, liver or kidney cancer. The chain links TRBV19 to TRBJ1-4, with 7 bases fitting TRBD1. The sequencing used CD4+ or CD8+ T cells sorted from blood, collected in a trial of the OX40 agonist ivuxolimab. The CDR3 loop is CASSRLTGFVNEKLFF. The DNA of the CDR3 is TGTGCCAGTAGTCGTTTGACAGGGTTTGTTAATGAAAAACTGTTTTTT.